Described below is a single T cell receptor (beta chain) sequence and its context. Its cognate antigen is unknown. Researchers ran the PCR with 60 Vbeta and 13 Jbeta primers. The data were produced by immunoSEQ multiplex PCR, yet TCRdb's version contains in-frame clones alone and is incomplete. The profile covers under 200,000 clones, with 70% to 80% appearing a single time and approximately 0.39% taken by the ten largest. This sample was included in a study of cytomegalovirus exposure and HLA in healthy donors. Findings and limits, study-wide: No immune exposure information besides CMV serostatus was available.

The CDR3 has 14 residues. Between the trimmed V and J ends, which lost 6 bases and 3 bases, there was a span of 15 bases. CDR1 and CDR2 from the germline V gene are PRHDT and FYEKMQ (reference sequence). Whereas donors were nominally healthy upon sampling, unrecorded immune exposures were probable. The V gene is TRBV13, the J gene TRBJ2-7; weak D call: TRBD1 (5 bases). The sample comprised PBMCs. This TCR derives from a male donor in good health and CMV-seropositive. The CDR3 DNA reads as TGTGCCAGCAGTCGTCCACAGGTAAACTACGAGCAGTACTTC. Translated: CASSRPQVNYEQYF.